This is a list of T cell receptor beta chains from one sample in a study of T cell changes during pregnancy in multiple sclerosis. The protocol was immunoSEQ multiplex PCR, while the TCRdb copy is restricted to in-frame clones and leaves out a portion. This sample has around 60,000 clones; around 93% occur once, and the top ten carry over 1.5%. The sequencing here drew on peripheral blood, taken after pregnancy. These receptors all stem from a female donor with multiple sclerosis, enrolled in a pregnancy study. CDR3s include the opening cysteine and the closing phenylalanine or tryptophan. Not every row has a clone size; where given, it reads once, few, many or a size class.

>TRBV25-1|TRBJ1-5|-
CASSEHGGNQPQHF
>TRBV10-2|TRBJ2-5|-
CASTPGWEETQYF
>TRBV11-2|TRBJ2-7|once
CASSFEGQLVYEQYF
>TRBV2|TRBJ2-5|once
CASIGVDLHHQETQYF
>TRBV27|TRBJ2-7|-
CASSSRSSYEQYF
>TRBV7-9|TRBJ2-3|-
CASSFLFSRDQGTDTQYF
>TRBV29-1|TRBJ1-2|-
CSVEEGAGGLWDYGYTF
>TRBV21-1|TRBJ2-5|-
CASSKDKVRHSEGQETQYF
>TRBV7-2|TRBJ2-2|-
CASSAQPGLGGPGELFF
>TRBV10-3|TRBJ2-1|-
CAISGGLAVDEQFF
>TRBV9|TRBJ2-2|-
CASSAPMGTSGVTGELFF
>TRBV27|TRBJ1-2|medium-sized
CASSPAGGGSHYGYTF
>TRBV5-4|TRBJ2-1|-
CASSGGLAGFDEQFF
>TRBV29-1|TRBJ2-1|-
CSVGGLAGGRYEQFF
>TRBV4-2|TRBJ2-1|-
CASSPRGLAGVGPHNEQFF
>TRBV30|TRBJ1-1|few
CAWTGNMNTEAFF
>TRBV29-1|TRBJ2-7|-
CSVEDGSRRGNSYEQYF
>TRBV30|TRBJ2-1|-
CAWSANLAGSEQFF
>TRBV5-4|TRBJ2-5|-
CASSVRRAGGETQYF
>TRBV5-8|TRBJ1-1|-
CASSHRGSRRMNTEAFF
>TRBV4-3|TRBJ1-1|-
CASSQDSQGFLEEAFF